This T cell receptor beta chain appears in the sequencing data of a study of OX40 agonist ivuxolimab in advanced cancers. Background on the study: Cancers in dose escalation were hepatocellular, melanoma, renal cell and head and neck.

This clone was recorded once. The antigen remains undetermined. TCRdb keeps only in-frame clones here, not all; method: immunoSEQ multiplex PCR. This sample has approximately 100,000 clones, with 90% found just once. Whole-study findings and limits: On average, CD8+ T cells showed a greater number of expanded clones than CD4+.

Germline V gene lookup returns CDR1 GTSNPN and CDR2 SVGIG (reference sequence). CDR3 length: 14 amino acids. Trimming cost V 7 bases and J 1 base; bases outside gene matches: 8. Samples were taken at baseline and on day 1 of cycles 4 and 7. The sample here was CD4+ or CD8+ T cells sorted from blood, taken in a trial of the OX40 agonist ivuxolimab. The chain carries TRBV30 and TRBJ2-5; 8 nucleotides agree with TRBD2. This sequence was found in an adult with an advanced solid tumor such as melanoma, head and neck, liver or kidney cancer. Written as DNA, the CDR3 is TGTGCCTCCACCGGGGGGGGCGGCCAAGAGACCCAGTACTTC. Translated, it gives CASTGGGGQETQYF.